Included here is one T cell receptor beta chain sequence, with context. These data originate in a study of blood T cell repertoires in COVID-19. The wider study: The analysed material was cDNA or gDNA that came from T cells, B-cell-depleted T cells, or PBMCs.

Unmatched junction bases numbered 4, after V lost 5 bases and J lost 4 bases. Germline values: CDR1 LGHDT, CDR2 YNNKEL (reference sequence). The CDR3 consists of 14 residues. Sequenced by immunoSEQ multiplex PCR; TCRdb stores in-frame clones only, minus some. This table has around 69,000 clones, roughly nine tenths appearing once. The rearrangement joins TRBV3-1 (or the pseudogene TRBV3-2) to TRBJ1-1, with 10 bases fitting TRBD1. The TCR sequence derives from a woman aged 45-65 years with active COVID-19. The sequenced sample was peripheral blood. The CDR3: CASSVGQGSTEAFF. The CDR3 DNA reads as TGTGCCAGCAGCGTGGGACAGGGGAGCACTGAAGCTTTCTTT.